The 2 T cell receptor beta chains given below trace back to one sample, sequenced in a study of shared clonotypes between healthy human individuals. Libraries were prepared by immunoSEQ multiplex PCR; TCRdb keeps only in-frame clonotypes and omits some of them. The sample includes 2.5 million or so clones, approximately 90% of them seen just once. Sequences were obtained from naive CD4+ T cells sorted from blood. Subset given: CD45RA+ positively selected. Receptor source: a man in his late teens or twenties in good health.

V and J are TRBV5-4 and TRBJ1-2, with D unclear. In germline, CDR1 is SGHNT, CDR2 YYREEE (reference sequence). V lost 4 bases, J lost 1 base, and 17 bases lay in between. The CDR3 is 16 amino acids. CDR3 loop: CASSLPGLNNNYGYTF. CDR3 nucleotide sequence: TGTGCCAGCAGCCTACCGGGCCTTAATAATAACTATGGCTACACCTTC.

As for this clone: The germline gene is not matched at one end of the junction; a read error may be the cause. The CDR3 sequence: CASSPYGTSGESQYF. CDR3 nucleotides: TGTGCCAGCAGCCCCTACGGGACTAGCGGTGAGAGCCAGTACTTC. The rearrangement links TRBV11-2 to TRBJ2-5; the match to TRBD2 covers 11 bases. Germline lookup yields CDR1 SGHAT and CDR2 FQNNGV. This CDR3 region has 15 residues.